This T cell receptor beta chain was captured in a study of T-cell memory formation after mild COVID-19. TCRdb independently ran MiXCR on the 5' RACE reads; one entry per CDR3 protein. The sample gives 250,000 to 350,000 distinct CDR3 sequences, about 16% of which show up once; 22% is in the top ten. This clonotype was seen a handful of times. This TCR was recovered from a man aged 18 to 30 who had mild COVID-19 (a few samples of this study predate the infection). Cell type and time point are not known. Sequencing was performed on PBMCs or a T cell subset sorted from them (not recorded which).

The CDR3 sequence is CSIGTSGKETQYF. The CDR3 DNA sequence: TGCAGTATAGGGACTAGCGGAAAAGAGACCCAGTACTTC. This chain joins TRBV20-1 and TRBJ2-5; 11 bases align to TRBD2. The V segment lost 8 bases and the J segment 3 bases; nucleotides outside the gene matches: 5. CDR3 length: 13 amino acids. CDR1 DFQATT and CDR2 SNEGSKA come from the germline V gene (reference sequence).